This TCR beta chain was profiled in a study of blood T cell repertoires in COVID-19. Clones were sequenced by immunoSEQ multiplex PCR, and TCRdb holds only the in-frame ones, with some missing. This table has 180,000 or so clones, approximately 84% appearing once. The specimen was peripheral blood. This receptor was identified in a man between 35 and 55 years old who had recovered from COVID-19.

CDR3 nucleotides: TGCGCCAGCAAACAGGGGGCTTTGCATTCACCCCTCCACTTT. Its translation is CASKQGALHSPLHF. The chain links TRBV10-1 to TRBJ1-6; 9 bases are a match to TRBD1. The CDR3 loop spans 14 amino acids. J lost 8 bases, V lost 7 bases, and 6 bases had no gene match. Germline CDR1 and CDR2: WNHNN and SYGVQD (reference sequence).